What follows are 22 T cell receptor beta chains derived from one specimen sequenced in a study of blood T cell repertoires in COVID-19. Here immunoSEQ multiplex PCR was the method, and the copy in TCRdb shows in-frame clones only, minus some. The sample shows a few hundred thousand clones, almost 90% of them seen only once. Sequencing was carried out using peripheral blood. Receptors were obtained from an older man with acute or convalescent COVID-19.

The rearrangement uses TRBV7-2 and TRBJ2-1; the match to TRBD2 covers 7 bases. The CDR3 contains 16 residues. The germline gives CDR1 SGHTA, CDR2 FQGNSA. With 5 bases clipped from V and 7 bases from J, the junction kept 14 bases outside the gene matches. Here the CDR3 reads CASSLPLTSSLNEQFF. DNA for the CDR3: TGTGCCAGCAGCCTCCCCCTGACTAGCTCGCTAAATGAGCAGTTCTTC.

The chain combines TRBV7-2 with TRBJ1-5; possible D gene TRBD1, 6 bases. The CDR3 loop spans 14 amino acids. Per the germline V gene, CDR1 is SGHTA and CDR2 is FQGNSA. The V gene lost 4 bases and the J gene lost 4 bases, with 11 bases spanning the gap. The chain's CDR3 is CASSSYQGNQPQHF. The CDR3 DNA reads TGTGCCAGCAGCTCTTACCAGGGGAATCAGCCCCAGCATTTT.

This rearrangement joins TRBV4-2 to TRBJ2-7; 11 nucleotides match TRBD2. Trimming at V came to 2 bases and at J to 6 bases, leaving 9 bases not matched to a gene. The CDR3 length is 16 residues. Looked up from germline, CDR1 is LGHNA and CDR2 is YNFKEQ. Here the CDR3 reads CASSQLAGGERGEQYF. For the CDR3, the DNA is TGTGCCAGCAGCCAACTAGCGGGAGGAGAAAGGGGCGAGCAGTACTTC.

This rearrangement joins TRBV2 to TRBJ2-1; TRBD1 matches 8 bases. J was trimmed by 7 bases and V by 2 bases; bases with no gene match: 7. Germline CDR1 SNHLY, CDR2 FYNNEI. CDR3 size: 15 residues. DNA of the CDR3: TGTGCCAGCAGTGAACCAGGGGGCGGTTGGAATGAGCAGTTCTTC. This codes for CASSEPGGGWNEQFF.

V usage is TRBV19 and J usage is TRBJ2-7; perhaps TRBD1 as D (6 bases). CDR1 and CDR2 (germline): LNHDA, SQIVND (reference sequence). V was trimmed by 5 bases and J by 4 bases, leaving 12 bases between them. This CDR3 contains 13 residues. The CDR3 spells CASSPQGLYEQYF. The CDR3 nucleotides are TGTGCCAGTAGTCCTCAGGGGCTATACGAGCAGTACTTC.

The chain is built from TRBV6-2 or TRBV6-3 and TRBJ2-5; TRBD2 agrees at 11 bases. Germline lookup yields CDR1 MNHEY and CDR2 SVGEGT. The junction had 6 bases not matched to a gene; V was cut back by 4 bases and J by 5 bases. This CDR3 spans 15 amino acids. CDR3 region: CASSWLAGGMETQYF. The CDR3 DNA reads TGTGCCAGCAGTTGGCTAGCGGGGGGTATGGAGACCCAGTACTTC.

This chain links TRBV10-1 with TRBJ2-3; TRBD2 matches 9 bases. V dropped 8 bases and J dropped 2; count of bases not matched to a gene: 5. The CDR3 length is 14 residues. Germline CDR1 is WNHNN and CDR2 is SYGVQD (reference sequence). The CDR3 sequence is CASPIAGDTDTQYF. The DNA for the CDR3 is TGCGCCAGCCCGATAGCGGGGGACACAGATACGCAGTATTTT.

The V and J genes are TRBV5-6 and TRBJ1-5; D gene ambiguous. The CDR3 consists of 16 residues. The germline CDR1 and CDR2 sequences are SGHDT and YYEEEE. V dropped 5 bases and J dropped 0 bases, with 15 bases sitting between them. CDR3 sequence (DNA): TGTGCCAGCAGTTTAAATAGTGGTTTTAGCAATCAGCCCCAGCATTTT. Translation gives CASSLNSGFSNQPQHF.

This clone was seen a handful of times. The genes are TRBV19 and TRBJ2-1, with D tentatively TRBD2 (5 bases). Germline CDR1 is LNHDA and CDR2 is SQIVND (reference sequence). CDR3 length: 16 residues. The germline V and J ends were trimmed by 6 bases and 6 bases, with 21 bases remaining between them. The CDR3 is CASRTDAGITFNEQFF. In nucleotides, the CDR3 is TGTGCCAGTAGAACTGATGCGGGCATAACATTCAATGAGCAGTTCTTC.

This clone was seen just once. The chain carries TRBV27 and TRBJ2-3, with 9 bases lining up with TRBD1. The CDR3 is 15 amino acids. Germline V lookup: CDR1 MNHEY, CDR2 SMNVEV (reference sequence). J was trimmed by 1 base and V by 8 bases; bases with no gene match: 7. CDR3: CASSRWDRGTDTQYF. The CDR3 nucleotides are TGTGCCAGCTCTAGATGGGACAGGGGCACAGATACGCAGTATTTT.

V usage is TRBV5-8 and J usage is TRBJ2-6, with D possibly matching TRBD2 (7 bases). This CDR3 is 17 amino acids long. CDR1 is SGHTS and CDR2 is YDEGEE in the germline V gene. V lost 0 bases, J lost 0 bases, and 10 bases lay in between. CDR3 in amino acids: CASSLVGGGSGANVLTF. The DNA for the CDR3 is TGTGCCAGCAGCTTGGTGGGAGGGGGCTCTGGGGCCAACGTCCTGACTTTC.

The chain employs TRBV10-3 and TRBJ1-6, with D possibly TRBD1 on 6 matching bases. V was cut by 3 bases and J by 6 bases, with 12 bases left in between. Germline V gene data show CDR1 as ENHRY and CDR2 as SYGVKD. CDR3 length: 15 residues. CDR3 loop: CAISETGTPNSPLHF. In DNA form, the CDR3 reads TGTGCCATCAGTGAAACCGGGACACCTAATTCACCCCTCCACTTT.

As DNA, the CDR3 is TGTGCCATTTATAGCGGGAGGCCACCCTACGAGCAGTACTTC. It translates to CAIYSGRPPYEQYF. This sequence joins TRBV10-3 and TRBJ2-7; 10 nucleotides line up with TRBD2. V was pared by 9 bases and J by 2 bases, with 7 bases of the junction left unmatched. The germline V gene has CDR1 ENHRY and CDR2 SYGVKD. This CDR3 spans 14 amino acids.

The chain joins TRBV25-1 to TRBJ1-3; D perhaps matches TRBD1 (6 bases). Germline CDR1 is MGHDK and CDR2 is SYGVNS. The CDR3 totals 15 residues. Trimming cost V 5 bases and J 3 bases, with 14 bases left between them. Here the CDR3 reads CASSPTGSIGNTIYF. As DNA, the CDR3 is TGTGCCAGCAGTCCAACAGGGTCTATTGGAAACACCATATATTTT.

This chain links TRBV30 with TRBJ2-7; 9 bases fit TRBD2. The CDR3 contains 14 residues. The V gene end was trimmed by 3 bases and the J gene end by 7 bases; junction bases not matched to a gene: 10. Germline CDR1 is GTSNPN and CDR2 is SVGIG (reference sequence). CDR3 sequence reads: CAWSWVSGSEEQYF. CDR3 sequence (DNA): TGTGCCTGGAGCTGGGTTAGCGGGAGTGAAGAGCAGTACTTC.

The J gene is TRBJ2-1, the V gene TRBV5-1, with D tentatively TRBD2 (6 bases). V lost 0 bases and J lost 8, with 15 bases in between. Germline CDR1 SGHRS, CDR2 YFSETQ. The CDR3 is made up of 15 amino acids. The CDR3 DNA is TGCGCCAGCAGCTTGGAGAGCGGGTCTTGGGATGAGCAGTTCTTC. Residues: CASSLESGSWDEQFF. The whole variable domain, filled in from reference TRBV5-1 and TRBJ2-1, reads KAGVTQTPRYLIKTRGQQVTLSCSPISGHRSVSWYQQTPGQGLQFLFEYFSETQRNKGNFPGRFSGRQFSNSRSEMNVSTLELGDSALYLCASSLESGSWDEQFFGPGTRLTVL.

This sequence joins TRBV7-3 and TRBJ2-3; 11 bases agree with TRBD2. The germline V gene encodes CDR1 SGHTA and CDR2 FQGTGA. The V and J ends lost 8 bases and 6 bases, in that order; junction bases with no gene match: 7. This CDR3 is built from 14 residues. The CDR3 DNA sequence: TGTGCCAGCTCGGGACTAGCGGAGCCGGATACGCAGTATTTT. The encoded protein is CASSGLAEPDTQYF.

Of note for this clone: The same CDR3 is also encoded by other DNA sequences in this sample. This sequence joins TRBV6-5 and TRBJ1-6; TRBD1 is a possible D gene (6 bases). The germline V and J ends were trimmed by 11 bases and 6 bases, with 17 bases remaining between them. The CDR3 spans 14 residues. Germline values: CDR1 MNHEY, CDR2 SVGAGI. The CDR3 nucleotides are TGTGCCTCTTCTCCGGACAGCTTTAATTCACCCCTCCACTTT. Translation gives CASSPDSFNSPLHF.

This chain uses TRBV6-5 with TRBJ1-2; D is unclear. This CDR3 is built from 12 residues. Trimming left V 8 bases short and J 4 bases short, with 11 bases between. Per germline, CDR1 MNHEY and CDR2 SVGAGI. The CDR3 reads CASVGPSYGYTF. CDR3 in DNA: TGTGCCAGCGTTGGCCCCTCCTATGGCTACACCTTC.

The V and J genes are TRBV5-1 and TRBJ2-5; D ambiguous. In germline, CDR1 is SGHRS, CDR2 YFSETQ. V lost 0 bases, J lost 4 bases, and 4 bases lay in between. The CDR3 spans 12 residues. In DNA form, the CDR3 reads TGCGCCAGCAGCTTGGTTCTAGAGACCCAGTACTTC. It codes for CASSLVLETQYF. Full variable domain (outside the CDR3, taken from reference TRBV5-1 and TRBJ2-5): KAGVTQTPRYLIKTRGQQVTLSCSPISGHRSVSWYQQTPGQGLQFLFEYFSETQRNKGNFPGRFSGRQFSNSRSEMNVSTLELGDSALYLCASSLVLETQYFGPGTRLLVL.

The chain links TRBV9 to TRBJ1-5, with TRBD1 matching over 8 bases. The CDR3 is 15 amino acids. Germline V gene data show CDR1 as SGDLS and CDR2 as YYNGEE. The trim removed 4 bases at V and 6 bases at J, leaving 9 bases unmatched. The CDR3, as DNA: TGTGCCAGCAGCACTCAGGGGGCGCGGGGTCAGCCCCAGCATTTT. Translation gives CASSTQGARGQPQHF.

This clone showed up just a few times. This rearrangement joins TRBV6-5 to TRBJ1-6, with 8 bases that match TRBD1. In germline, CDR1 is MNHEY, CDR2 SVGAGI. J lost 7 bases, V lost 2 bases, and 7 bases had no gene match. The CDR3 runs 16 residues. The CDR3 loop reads CASSYTGTGVNSPLHF. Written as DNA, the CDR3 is TGTGCCAGCAGTTACACCGGGACAGGCGTAAATTCACCCCTCCACTTT.